Below are 12 T cell receptor beta chains sequenced from a single sample in a study of blood T cell repertoires in COVID-19. Using immunoSEQ multiplex PCR, the repertoire was profiled, and TCRdb retains in-frame clones only, with some absent. The sample lists some 180,000 clones, approximately 80% occurring once. Sequencing used peripheral blood. The source of these receptors is a woman aged 40 to 50 with COVID-19, enrolled during active disease.

The genes are TRBV7-6 and TRBJ2-5; D might be TRBD1 (6 bases). V gave up 3 bases and J gave up 2 bases, with 13 bases separating them. CDR3 size: 15 residues. Germline V CDR1 and CDR2: SGHVS, FNYEAQ. The CDR3 is CASSFRIGQQETQYF. The CDR3 DNA reads as TGTGCCAGCAGCTTTAGAATTGGACAGCAAGAGACCCAGTACTTC. The full variable domain, its missing parts supplied by reference TRBV7-6 and TRBJ2-5, is GAGVSQSPRYKVTKRGQDVALRCDPISGHVSLYWYRQALGQGPEFLTYFNYEAQQDKSGLPNDRFSAERPEGSISTLTIQRTEQRDSAMYRCASSFRIGQQETQYFGPGTRLLVL.

The gene calls are TRBV6-5 and TRBJ2-1; 12 nucleotides align to TRBD1. V gave up 2 bases and J gave up 7 bases; unmatched junction bases: 3. Germline-derived CDR1 and CDR2 are MNHEY and SVGAGI. The CDR3 is made up of 15 amino acids. This CDR3 reads CASSYGTGGSNEQFF. The CDR3, as DNA: TGTGCCAGCAGTTACGGGACAGGGGGCTCGAATGAGCAGTTCTTC.

This clone has ten or more counts. The chain links TRBV21-1 to TRBJ1-5; the table calls TRBD1, which could not be checked here. TRBV21-1 is annotated as a pseudogene. The CDR3 length is 16 residues. The CDR3 region has the DNA TGTGCCAGCAGCAAAGACGGACAGGGAAGGTATCAGCCCCAGCATTTT. Protein sequence: CASSKDGQGRYQPQHF.

The chain is built from TRBV19 and TRBJ1-5; 8 nucleotides agree with TRBD1. Germline V lookup: CDR1 LNHDA, CDR2 SQIVND (reference sequence). V was clipped by 7 bases and J by 3 bases; unmatched bases: 8. This CDR3 spans 15 amino acids. The CDR3 reads CASTRTGWVNQPQHF. In DNA form, the CDR3 reads TGTGCCAGTACTCGGACAGGGTGGGTCAATCAGCCCCAGCATTTT.

The CDR3 here is CATSDFFNTQYF. For the CDR3, the DNA is TGTGCCACCAGTGATTTTTTTAATACGCAGTATTTT. The chain links TRBV24-1 to TRBJ2-3; D remains unclear. V was pared by 1 base and J by 7 bases, with 5 bases between. CDR1 and CDR2 (germline): KGHDR, SFDVKD. The CDR3 contains 12 residues.

This clone was seen a few times. This sequence joins TRBV10-1 and TRBJ1-1, with D maybe TRBD1 (5 bases). The CDR3 consists of 11 residues. CDR1 and CDR2 (germline): WNHNN, SYGVQD (reference sequence). The CDR3 sequence: CASAGGTEAFF. For the CDR3, the DNA is TGCGCTTCGGCGGGGGGCACTGAAGCTTTCTTT.

V is TRBV3-1 (or the pseudogene TRBV3-2) and J is TRBJ1-6; 7 bases are shared with TRBD1. Germline CDR1 LGHDT, CDR2 YNNKEL (reference sequence). This CDR3 region has 15 residues. V trimming: 1 base; J trimming: 7 bases; junction bases outside the gene matches: 4. The CDR3, as DNA: TGTGCCAGCAGCCAAGGGGACAGTTACAATTCACCCCTCCACTTT. It yields the protein CASSQGDSYNSPLHF.

This clone was picked up one time. The CDR3 region has the DNA TGTGCCAGCACACCCGATACGCAGGGGGCTTTCTATAATTCACCCCTCCACTTT. Protein sequence: CASTPDTQGAFYNSPLHF. The chain recombines TRBV11-2 with TRBJ1-6; 8 positions match TRBD1. CDR1 is SGHAT and CDR2 is FQNNGV in the germline V gene. The CDR3 runs 18 residues. V trimming: 7 bases; J trimming: 3 bases; junction bases outside the gene matches: 14. Looking up the rest from reference TRBV11-2 and TRBJ1-6 gives the full variable domain: EAGVAQSPRYKIIEKRQSVAFWCNPISGHATLYWYQQILGQGPKLLIQFQNNGVVDDSQLPKDRFSAERLKGVDSTLKIQPAKLEDSAVYLCASTPDTQGAFYNSPLHFGNGTRLTVT.

This clone was seen a single time. The chain recombines TRBV19 with TRBJ1-5; 7 bases match TRBD1. Germline V gene sequence: CDR1 LNHDA, CDR2 SQIVND (reference sequence). The CDR3 is made up of 17 amino acids. After removal of 5 bases from V and 3 bases from J, the junction contained 13 bases not matched to a gene. CDR3 amino acids: CASSHSNPGQHNQPQHF. In nucleotides, the CDR3 is TGTGCCAGTAGTCACAGTAATCCGGGACAGCACAATCAGCCCCAGCATTTT. Full variable domain (outside the CDR3, taken from reference TRBV19 and TRBJ1-5): DGGITQSPKYLFRKEGQNVTLSCEQNLNHDAMYWYRQDPGQGLRLIYYSQIVNDFQKGDIAEGYSVSREKKESFPLTVTSAQKNPTAFYLCASSHSNPGQHNQPQHFGDGTRLSIL.

In nucleotides, the CDR3 is TGCGCCAGTACCCCAGGGCAGAGCTCTGGAAACACCATATATTTT. It translates to CASTPGQSSGNTIYF. This chain links TRBV5-1 with TRBJ1-3; possibly TRBD1 for D (5 bases). Trimming left V 8 bases short and J 0 bases short, with 15 bases between. Per germline, CDR1 SGHRS and CDR2 YFSETQ. The CDR3 length is 15 residues.

The chain combines TRBV10-2 with TRBJ1-2; unclear D gene. The CDR3 contains 14 residues. The V and J ends lost 6 bases and 2 bases respectively, with 13 bases between them. The V gene's germline CDR1 is WSHSY and CDR2 SAAADI. CDR3 in DNA: TGCGCCAGCAGCTACGGGGAGGCCAACTATGGCTACACCTTC. Its protein is CASSYGEANYGYTF.

As to this clone: Distinct nucleotide sequences in the sample also encode this CDR3. The chain uses TRBV5-1 and TRBJ1-6; 7 nucleotides agree with TRBD1. Unmatched junction bases numbered 2, after V lost 4 bases and J lost 4 bases. This CDR3 has 14 residues. Germline lookup yields CDR1 SGHRS and CDR2 YFSETQ. CDR3 coding DNA: TGCGCCAGCAGCCCGGGACAGTATAATTCACCCCTCCACTTT. It codes for CASSPGQYNSPLHF.